The 27 T cell receptor beta chains reported below all come from one sample, sequenced in a study of shared clonotypes between healthy human individuals. The naive CD8 subset, CD45RO-negative cells positively selected for CCR7, excluded terminally differentiated effector memory CD45RA+ cells. The assay was immunoSEQ multiplex PCR, and TCRdb's table has in-frame clones only and misses some. The sample lists roughly 770,000 clones, 90% to 97% occurring once. The specimen was naive CD8+ T cells sorted from blood. The source of these receptors is a man younger than 45 in good health.

This sequence joins TRBV7-2 and TRBJ2-3; no clear D gene. The CDR3 extends over 14 amino acids. V lost 4 bases to trimming and J lost 4 bases, with 12 bases between them. Germline lookup yields CDR1 SGHTA and CDR2 FQGNSA. This CDR3 is CASSSPSWADTQYF. The CDR3 DNA reads TGTGCCAGCAGCTCCCCCTCTTGGGCAGATACGCAGTATTTT.

This rearrangement joins TRBV4-3 to TRBJ1-2; D gene unclear. Trimming shortened V by 4 bases and J by 3 bases, and 15 bases separated the two germline ends. The CDR3 spans 15 residues. Germline CDR1 reads LGHNA; CDR2 reads YSLEER. This CDR3 reads CASSRDVDMDYGYTF. CDR3 DNA sequence: TGCGCCAGCAGCCGGGATGTCGATATGGACTATGGCTACACCTTC.

The chain uses TRBV6-5 and TRBJ2-2; D remains ambiguous. Per germline, CDR1 MNHEY and CDR2 SVGAGI. This CDR3 is 13 amino acids long. V was cut by 5 bases and J by 6 bases, with 10 bases left in between. The CDR3 loop reads CASSDNTAGELFF. CDR3 bases: TGTGCCAGCAGTGACAACACCGCCGGGGAGCTGTTTTTT.

CDR3 sequence reads: CASSASGTGVYEQYF. Here the CDR3 DNA reads TGTGCCAGTAGTGCTTCCGGGACAGGGGTCTACGAGCAGTACTTC. The genes are TRBV19 and TRBJ2-7; TRBD1 matches 10 bases. This CDR3 has 15 residues. Trimming at V came to 5 bases and at J to 3 bases, leaving 7 bases not matched to a gene. The V gene's germline CDR1 is LNHDA and CDR2 SQIVND (reference sequence).

J is TRBJ1-2 and V is TRBV7-9, with D possibly being TRBD1 (5 bases). Trimming shortened V by 1 base and J by 4 bases, and 7 bases separated the two germline ends. The CDR3 is 13 residues long. Germline loops: CDR1 SEHNR, CDR2 FQNEAQ (reference sequence). CDR3 sequence reads: CASSLGQLYGYTF. CDR3 nucleotide sequence: TGTGCCAGCAGCTTAGGACAGCTCTATGGCTACACCTTC.

V gene TRBV29-1 combines with J gene TRBJ2-7; 7 nucleotides line up with TRBD1. Germline V gives CDR1 SQVTM, CDR2 ANQGSEA. The CDR3 extends over 13 amino acids. Trimming removed 4 bases from V and 0 bases from J; junction bases left unmatched: 3. The CDR3 DNA follows: TGCAGCGTTGCGACAGGGAGCTCCTACGAGCAGTACTTC. This gives the protein CSVATGSSYEQYF.

The rearrangement links TRBV6-5 to TRBJ1-1, with D possibly being TRBD1 (5 bases). Trimming cost V 2 bases and J 0 bases, with 10 bases left between them. Germline V CDR1 and CDR2: MNHEY, SVGAGI. The CDR3 has 15 amino acids. Here the CDR3 DNA reads TGTGCCAGCAGTTACGGGACGCAGGTGAACACTGAAGCTTTCTTT. Amino acids: CASSYGTQVNTEAFF.

The V and J genes are TRBV19 and TRBJ2-7, with D unclear. V dropped 1 base and J dropped 1 base, with 8 bases sitting between them. CDR3 length: 14 amino acids. The germline V gene encodes CDR1 LNHDA and CDR2 SQIVND (reference sequence). The CDR3 protein is CASSIVYGSYEQYF. The CDR3, as DNA: TGTGCCAGTAGTATAGTTTACGGTTCCTACGAGCAGTACTTC. The full variable domain, completed using reference TRBV19 and TRBJ2-7, is DGGITQSPKYLFRKEGQNVTLSCEQNLNHDAMYWYRQDPGQGLRLIYYSQIVNDFQKGDIAEGYSVSREKKESFPLTVTSAQKNPTAFYLCASSIVYGSYEQYFGPGTRLTVT.

The V call is TRBV7-9, the J call TRBJ1-4; 7 bases are a match to TRBD1. V shed 5 bases and J 2 bases; nucleotides not matched to a gene: 8. Germline V gene lookup returns CDR1 SEHNR and CDR2 FQNEAQ (reference sequence). This CDR3 spans 16 amino acids. The CDR3 coding sequence is TGTGCCAGCAGCAAAACAGGGGAAGGGACTAATGAAAAACTGTTTTTT. Translation: CASSKTGEGTNEKLFF.

This chain joins TRBV11-2 and TRBJ2-7; 7 positions agree with TRBD2. Germline CDR1 and CDR2: SGHAT and FQNNGV. There are 14 residues in the CDR3. Trimming cost V 6 bases and J 5 bases; bases outside gene matches: 10. The CDR3 bases are TGTGCCAGCAGTGGGTGGGAGGGCCGAAACGAGCAGTACTTC. Its protein product is CASSGWEGRNEQYF.

The CDR3, as DNA: TGTGCCAGCAGCCCTTACTTGGGGGGCACGGGCACTGAAGCTTTCTTT. Encoded protein: CASSPYLGGTGTEAFF. This chain joins TRBV5-5 and TRBJ1-1, with D possibly TRBD1 on 6 matching bases. V was shortened by 4 bases and J by 4 bases, with 20 bases between the two germline ends. This CDR3 has 16 residues. Germline CDR1 and CDR2: SGHKS and YYEKEE (reference sequence).

This clone has a single count. V and J are TRBV6-6 and TRBJ2-7, with 7 bases identical to TRBD2. Germline V gene sequence: CDR1 MNHNY, CDR2 SVGAGI (reference sequence). V shed 0 bases and J 2 bases; nucleotides not matched to a gene: 4. CDR3 length: 15 amino acids. In DNA, the CDR3 is TGTGCCAGCAGTTACTCGCGGGAGTCTCCCTACGAGCAGTACTTC. Its protein is CASSYSRESPYEQYF.

V usage is TRBV7-6 and J usage is TRBJ2-7; 11 bases agree with TRBD2. The trim removed 6 bases at V and 3 bases at J, leaving 4 bases unmatched. The CDR3 covers 14 residues. CDR1 is SGHVS, CDR2 FNYEAQ, per germline. CDR3 amino acids: CASRPGTSGYEQYF. CDR3 DNA sequence: TGTGCCAGCAGACCCGGGACTAGCGGCTACGAGCAGTACTTC.

The rearrangement links TRBV7-9 to TRBJ1-2; 7 positions match TRBD1. The trim removed 1 base at V and 4 bases at J, leaving 9 bases unmatched. The CDR3 contains 16 residues. Germline V gene data show CDR1 as SEHNR and CDR2 as FQNEAQ (reference sequence). The CDR3 is CASSLDRYGTVYGYTF. The CDR3 region has the DNA TGTGCCAGCAGCTTAGATCGATATGGGACAGTCTATGGCTACACCTTC.

The chain is built from TRBV6-5 and TRBJ1-1; tentatively, D is TRBD1 (6 bases). With 4 bases removed from V and 13 bases from J, the gap between germline ends came to 13 bases. The CDR3 length is 11 residues. The germline gives CDR1 MNHEY, CDR2 SVGAGI. In DNA, the CDR3 is TGTGCCAGCAGTTTGACAGGTTTGATTTTCTTT. This codes for CASSLTGLIFF.

The chain is built from TRBV7-9 and TRBJ1-4; D unclear. V lost 4 bases and J 6 bases, leaving 9 bases between the germline ends. Germline-derived CDR1 and CDR2 are SEHNR and FQNEAQ (reference sequence). The CDR3 loop spans 13 amino acids. The CDR3 sequence: CASSSPAYEKLFF. CDR3 nucleotide sequence: TGTGCCAGCAGCTCCCCGGCTTATGAAAAACTGTTTTTT.

The V gene is TRBV5-4, the J gene TRBJ2-2; 11 nucleotides agree with TRBD2. V trimming: 3 bases; J trimming: 6 bases; junction bases outside the gene matches: 7. The CDR3 runs 16 residues. Germline V gene lookup returns CDR1 SGHNT and CDR2 YYREEE (reference sequence). DNA for the CDR3: TGTGCCAGCAGCTCCGATAGCGGGAGGGCCGCCGGGGAGCTGTTTTTT. Its protein product is CASSSDSGRAAGELFF.

This clone occurred once. The CDR3 is CASSVAGGALDYGYTF. Written as DNA, the CDR3 is TGTGCCAGCAGCGTAGCTGGGGGGGCCCTAGACTATGGCTACACCTTC. This chain links TRBV9 with TRBJ1-2, with D possibly matching TRBD1 (6 bases). Per the germline V gene, CDR1 is SGDLS and CDR2 is YYNGEE. V lost 0 bases and J lost 3, with 15 bases in between. This CDR3 comprises 16 residues. The full variable domain, with the rest looked up from reference TRBV9 and TRBJ1-2, is DSGVTQTPKHLITATGQRVTLRCSPRSGDLSVYWYQQSLDQGLQFLIQYYNGEERAKGNILERFSAQQFPDLHSELNLSSLELGDSALYFCASSVAGGALDYGYTFGSGTRLTVV.

V is TRBV11-2 and J is TRBJ2-3, with a possible D match to TRBD1 (6 bases). Trimming removed 4 bases from V and 2 bases from J, with 16 bases in between. The CDR3 extends over 16 amino acids. Germline CDR1 reads SGHAT; CDR2 reads FQNNGV. CDR3 bases: TGTGCCAGCAGCTCCTCAGACAGGATAGACACAGATACGCAGTATTTT. Translating it yields CASSSSDRIDTDTQYF.

The genes are TRBV6-1 and TRBJ2-3; D is perhaps TRBD1 (6 bases). CDR1 is MNHNS, CDR2 SASEGT, per germline. The CDR3 runs to 12 residues. With 10 bases removed from V and 2 bases from J, the gap between germline ends came to 10 bases. CDR3: CATRDITDTQYF. DNA of the CDR3: TGTGCCACCCGGGACATCACAGATACGCAGTATTTT.

On this clone itself: Sequence at one end of the junction differs from germline and may be a read error. J is TRBJ2-1 and V is TRBV28; D is unresolved. The V gene's germline CDR1 is MDHEN and CDR2 SYDVKM. This CDR3 comprises 13 residues. The CDR3 loop is CASSPALYYELLF. The CDR3 DNA follows: TGTGCCAGCAGTCCTGCACTGTACTACGAGCTACTCTTC.

J is TRBJ2-3 and V is TRBV19, with 8 bases aligning to TRBD1. CDR3 length equals 17 residues. The germline V gene has CDR1 LNHDA and CDR2 SQIVND (reference sequence). J gave up 2 bases and V 4 bases, and 11 bases lay outside the gene matches. The CDR3 reads CASSTYDRGGYTDTQYF. The CDR3 DNA is TGTGCCAGTAGTACATACGACAGGGGCGGTTACACAGATACGCAGTATTTT.

The V gene is TRBV7-9, the J gene TRBJ2-2; 7 nucleotides match TRBD1. Germline V gene data show CDR1 as SEHNR and CDR2 as FQNEAQ (reference sequence). This CDR3 has 15 amino acids. V lost 6 bases and J lost 2; bases outside the gene matches: 6. CDR3 protein: CASSFGTDNTGELFF. The CDR3 DNA sequence: TGTGCCAGCAGTTTCGGGACAGACAACACCGGGGAGCTGTTTTTT. Combining the CDR3 with reference TRBV7-9 and TRBJ2-2 gives the whole variable domain DTGVSQNPRHKITKRGQNVTFRCDPISEHNRLYWYRQTLGQGPEFLTYFQNEAQLEKSRLLSDRFSAERPKGSFSTLEIQRTEQGDSAMYLCASSFGTDNTGELFFGEGSRLTVL.

The genes are TRBV7-9 and TRBJ2-7; TRBD1 matches 10 bases. Looked up from germline, CDR1 is SEHNR and CDR2 is FQNEAQ (reference sequence). The CDR3 loop spans 14 amino acids. Germline trimming cut 5 bases from V and 6 bases from J; bases unmatched to any gene: 7. CDR3 residues: CASSARDRGFEQYF. CDR3 in DNA: TGTGCCAGCAGCGCAAGGGACAGGGGATTCGAGCAGTACTTC.

The genes are TRBV7-9 and TRBJ1-1; 8 bases agree with TRBD1. The junction had 13 bases not matched to a gene; V was cut back by 4 bases and J by 6 bases. This CDR3 has 16 amino acids. Germline values: CDR1 SEHNR, CDR2 FQNEAQ (reference sequence). CDR3 bases: TGTGCCAGCAGCTCCCGAAATACAGGGGGGTTTGCTGAAGCTTTCTTT. Translation gives CASSSRNTGGFAEAFF.

This sequence joins TRBV6-4 and TRBJ2-2, with 9 bases fitting TRBD1. V was pared by 5 bases and J by 1 base, with 5 bases of the junction left unmatched. Germline V lookup: CDR1 MRHNA, CDR2 SNTAGT. The CDR3 is 16 amino acids. CDR3 DNA sequence: TGTGCCAGCAGTCCGGGACAGGGTTGGAACACCGGGGAGCTGTTTTTT. Amino acids: CASSPGQGWNTGELFF.

This sequence joins TRBV7-9 and TRBJ2-1; the D is unclear. Trimming removed 5 bases at V and 4 bases at J, with 12 bases between. Germline-derived CDR1 and CDR2 are SEHNR and FQNEAQ (reference sequence). The CDR3 contains 14 residues. The CDR3 here is CASSQWSAYNEQFF. CDR3 nucleotides: TGTGCCAGCAGCCAGTGGTCCGCATACAATGAGCAGTTCTTC.